Listed here is a single T cell receptor (beta chain). What it binds is unknown. Blood got drawn at baseline, again on cycle 4 day 1, and then on cycle 7 day 1. Libraries were prepared by immunoSEQ multiplex PCR; TCRdb keeps only in-frame clonotypes and omits some of them. The table records 100,000 or so clones, roughly 84% of them present only once. This sample was included in a study of OX40 agonist ivuxolimab in advanced cancers. Study-wide background: The treatment was a fully human IgG2 OX40 agonist, ivuxolimab. Dose-escalation patients had hepatocellular carcinoma, melanoma, renal cell or head and neck cancer.

Overall study results and limits: The study found that CD8+ T cells averaged more expanded clones than CD4+.

The CDR3 runs 14 residues. Germline loops: CDR1 GTSNPN, CDR2 SVGIG (reference sequence). The V and J ends lost 3 bases and 0 bases, in that order; junction bases with no gene match: 1. Specimen: CD4+ or CD8+ T cells sorted from blood, collected in a trial of the OX40 agonist ivuxolimab. The receptor was isolated from an adult with an advanced solid tumor such as melanoma, head and neck, liver or kidney cancer. The chain links TRBV30 to TRBJ2-3; 9 positions match TRBD1. CDR3 DNA: TGTGCCTGGAGAGGACAGGGGAGCACAGATACGCAGTATTTT. Residues: CAWRGQGSTDTQYF.